A selection of T cell receptor beta chains follows, all from one sample in a study of radiotherapy plus CTLA-4 blockade in lung cancer. The method was immunoSEQ multiplex PCR; TCRdb's version includes in-frame clones alone and lacks a portion of them. The table lists approximately 80,000 clones, approximately 73% of them singletons, with over 9% in the top ten. This material consisted of peripheral blood, taken from a patient treated with radiotherapy plus ipilimumab. The receptor set was obtained from a human donor with non-small cell lung cancer whose response to radiotherapy plus ipilimumab could not be evaluated. Each CDR3 is given with its conserved first and last residue. The order of the fields is D gene, V gene, J gene, clone size, CDR3 protein, CDR3 DNA. The D gene is left open where the match is weak. Clone size is stated in some rows and not others, as once, few, many or a class when expanded.

d_gene: -
v_gene: TRBV7-6
j_gene: TRBJ2-1
abundance: once
CDR3aa: CASSLETGNNEQFF
CDR3nt: TGTGCCAGCAGCTTAGAGACAGGCAACAATGAGCAGTTCTTC

d_gene: TRBD1
v_gene: TRBV19
j_gene: TRBJ1-6
abundance: -
CDR3aa: CASSGGQGGNSPLHF
CDR3nt: TGTGCCAGTAGCGGGGGACAGGGAGGGAACTCACCCCTCCACTTT

d_gene: -
v_gene: TRBV19
j_gene: TRBJ2-3
abundance: few
CDR3aa: CASKMTRGRDTQYF
CDR3nt: TGTGCCAGCAAAATGACTAGAGGAAGAGATACGCAGTATTTT

d_gene: TRBD1
v_gene: TRBV19
j_gene: TRBJ1-1
abundance: -
CDR3aa: CASRHGSGGNTEAFF
CDR3nt: TGTGCCAGTAGGCATGGGTCAGGGGGGAACACTGAAGCTTTCTTT

d_gene: -
v_gene: TRBV2
j_gene: TRBJ1-2
abundance: -
CDR3aa: CASSEQQGTSYGYTF
CDR3nt: TGTGCCAGCAGTGAACAGCAGGGTACCTCCTATGGCTACACCTTC

d_gene: -
v_gene: TRBV19
j_gene: TRBJ1-4
abundance: few
CDR3aa: CASSMVFGWNEKLFF
CDR3nt: TGTGCCAGTAGTATGGTCTTCGGGTGGAATGAAAAACTGTTTTTT

d_gene: -
v_gene: TRBV13
j_gene: TRBJ2-2
abundance: -
CDR3aa: CASSLVATANTGELFF
CDR3nt: TGTGCCAGCAGCTTAGTAGCGACGGCGAACACCGGGGAGCTGTTTTTT

d_gene: -
v_gene: TRBV11-2
j_gene: TRBJ2-7
abundance: few
CDR3aa: CASSLDVQVHEQYF
CDR3nt: TGTGCCAGCAGCTTAGATGTCCAGGTCCACGAGCAGTACTTC

d_gene: TRBD2
v_gene: TRBV18
j_gene: TRBJ2-3
abundance: -
CDR3aa: CASSPSGRAWEDTQYF
CDR3nt: TGTGCCAGCTCTCCTAGCGGGAGGGCCTGGGAAGATACGCAGTATTTT

d_gene: TRBD1
v_gene: TRBV7-2
j_gene: TRBJ2-7
abundance: -
CDR3aa: CASSLAGDRYEQYF
CDR3nt: TGTGCCAGCAGCTTAGCTGGGGACAGGTACGAGCAGTACTTC

d_gene: TRBD1
v_gene: TRBV4-1
j_gene: TRBJ2-2
abundance: -
CDR3aa: CASSQTQTGGNTGELFF
CDR3nt: TGCGCCAGCAGCCAAACCCAAACAGGGGGCAACACCGGGGAGCTGTTTTTT

d_gene: -
v_gene: TRBV29-1
j_gene: TRBJ2-5
abundance: once
CDR3aa: CSVDGILGETQYF
CDR3nt: TGCAGCGTTGACGGGATCTTAGGGGAGACCCAGTACTTC

d_gene: -
v_gene: TRBV5-1
j_gene: TRBJ2-5
abundance: -
CDR3aa: CASSMKAGDTETQYF
CDR3nt: TGCGCCAGCAGCATGAAGGCGGGGGACACAGAGACCCAGTACTTC

d_gene: TRBD2
v_gene: TRBV9
j_gene: TRBJ2-5
abundance: -
CDR3aa: CASSVGTSGGFQETQYF
CDR3nt: TGTGCCAGCAGCGTAGGGACTAGCGGGGGGTTCCAAGAGACCCAGTACTTC

d_gene: TRBD1
v_gene: TRBV10-3
j_gene: TRBJ1-1
abundance: -
CDR3aa: CAISWTGENTEAFF
CDR3nt: TGTGCCATCAGCTGGACAGGAGAGAACACTGAAGCTTTCTTT

d_gene: TRBD1
v_gene: TRBV6-1
j_gene: TRBJ1-5
abundance: few
CDR3aa: CASSFPGQLNQPQHF
CDR3nt: TGTGCCAGCAGCTTCCCGGGACAGCTAAATCAGCCCCAGCATTTT

d_gene: TRBD1
v_gene: TRBV6-5
j_gene: TRBJ2-7
abundance: -
CDR3aa: CASSFLAPDRGNEQYF
CDR3nt: TGTGCCAGCAGTTTCTTAGCACCGGACAGGGGGAACGAGCAGTACTTC

d_gene: TRBD1
v_gene: TRBV5-8
j_gene: TRBJ1-4
abundance: -
CDR3aa: CASSPGQTTTNEKLFF
CDR3nt: TGTGCCAGCAGCCCGGGACAGACTACAACTAATGAAAAACTGTTTTTT

d_gene: TRBD1
v_gene: TRBV10-3
j_gene: TRBJ2-5
abundance: -
CDR3aa: CAISDGTGRETQYF
CDR3nt: TGTGCCATCAGTGACGGGACAGGGAGAGAGACCCAGTACTTC

d_gene: TRBD2
v_gene: TRBV7-2
j_gene: TRBJ2-3
abundance: -
CDR3aa: CASRSGLAGGATDTQYF
CDR3nt: TGTGCCAGCAGATCCGGACTAGCGGGGGGGGCCACAGATACGCAGTATTTT

d_gene: -
v_gene: TRBV30
j_gene: TRBJ1-2
abundance: once
CDR3aa: CAWSVSGYYGYTF
CDR3nt: TGTGCCTGGAGTGTATCGGGGTACTATGGCTACACCTTC

d_gene: -
v_gene: TRBV5-1
j_gene: TRBJ2-1
abundance: -
CDR3aa: CASSLGTVSNEQFF
CDR3nt: TGCGCCAGCAGCTTGGGGACAGTGAGCAATGAGCAGTTCTTC

d_gene: -
v_gene: TRBV5-5
j_gene: TRBJ2-2
abundance: -
CDR3aa: CASSFGSVLNTGELFF
CDR3nt: TGTGCCAGCAGCTTTGGTAGCGTGCTGAACACCGGGGAGCTGTTTTTT

d_gene: TRBD1
v_gene: TRBV11-2
j_gene: TRBJ2-5
abundance: -
CDR3aa: CASSLDRQGMETQYF
CDR3nt: TGTGCCAGCAGCTTAGACCGACAGGGAATGGAGACCCAGTACTTC

d_gene: TRBD2
v_gene: TRBV29-1
j_gene: TRBJ2-7
abundance: once
CDR3aa: CSVEGTSGTSEQYF
CDR3nt: TGCAGCGTTGAGGGGACTAGCGGGACCTCGGAGCAGTACTTC

d_gene: -
v_gene: TRBV7-7
j_gene: TRBJ1-1
abundance: -
CDR3aa: CASSLDRSTEAFF
CDR3nt: TGTGCCAGCAGCTTAGACCGCAGCACTGAAGCTTTCTTT

d_gene: -
v_gene: TRBV7-9
j_gene: TRBJ2-3
abundance: -
CDR3aa: CASSSEVDTQYF
CDR3nt: TGTGCCAGCAGCTCCGAGGTCGATACGCAGTATTTT

d_gene: -
v_gene: TRBV11-2
j_gene: TRBJ2-2
abundance: few
CDR3aa: CASSLGHVNTGELFF
CDR3nt: TGTGCCAGCAGCTTGGGACACGTGAACACCGGGGAGCTGTTTTTT

d_gene: -
v_gene: TRBV7-2
j_gene: TRBJ1-1
abundance: few
CDR3aa: CASSLIAAAGEAFF
CDR3nt: TGTGCCAGCAGCTTAATTGCCGCTGCGGGTGAAGCTTTCTTT

d_gene: -
v_gene: TRBV4-2
j_gene: TRBJ2-3
abundance: -
CDR3aa: CASRSNTDTQYF
CDR3nt: TGTGCCAGCAGGTCTAATACGGATACGCAGTATTTT

d_gene: -
v_gene: TRBV6-6
j_gene: TRBJ2-4
abundance: few
CDR3aa: CASRSDGGNIQYF
CDR3nt: TGTGCCAGCAGATCGGACGGGGGAAACATTCAGTACTTC

d_gene: TRBD2
v_gene: TRBV9
j_gene: TRBJ2-3
abundance: -
CDR3aa: CASSVASGGVEDTQYF
CDR3nt: TGTGCCAGCAGCGTAGCTAGCGGGGGGGTAGAAGATACGCAGTATTTT

d_gene: -
v_gene: TRBV29-1
j_gene: TRBJ1-2
abundance: many
CDR3aa: CSVSGIYGYTF
CDR3nt: TGCAGCGTTTCCGGGATCTATGGCTACACCTTC

d_gene: TRBD1
v_gene: TRBV2
j_gene: TRBJ1-2
abundance: -
CDR3aa: CASRDRQVANYGYTF
CDR3nt: TGTGCCAGCCGGGACAGACAGGTAGCTAACTATGGCTACACCTTC

d_gene: TRBD1
v_gene: TRBV10-3
j_gene: TRBJ1-5
abundance: -
CDR3aa: CAISEGTGRTQPQHF
CDR3nt: TGTGCCATCAGTGAGGGGACAGGGAGGACTCAGCCCCAGCATTTT

d_gene: TRBD2
v_gene: TRBV2
j_gene: TRBJ2-7
abundance: -
CDR3aa: CASSEFFVGGSSYEQYF
CDR3nt: TGTGCCAGCAGTGAATTTTTTGTGGGCGGGAGCTCCTACGAGCAGTACTTC

d_gene: -
v_gene: TRBV27
j_gene: TRBJ2-7
abundance: once
CDR3aa: CASSLSIPSADFSYEQYF
CDR3nt: TGTGCCAGCAGTTTATCCATACCTAGCGCCGACTTCTCCTACGAGCAGTACTTC

d_gene: TRBD1
v_gene: TRBV11-2
j_gene: TRBJ2-5
abundance: once
CDR3aa: CASSPWDRNQETQYF
CDR3nt: TGTGCCAGCAGCCCCTGGGACAGAAACCAAGAGACCCAGTACTTC

d_gene: TRBD1
v_gene: TRBV7-2
j_gene: TRBJ2-4
abundance: once
CDR3aa: CASSLRTGMGNIQYF
CDR3nt: TGTGCCAGCAGCTTGCGGACAGGGATGGGAAACATTCAGTACTTC

d_gene: -
v_gene: TRBV4-1
j_gene: TRBJ2-5
abundance: -
CDR3aa: CASSQDRAGPGETQYF
CDR3nt: TGCGCCAGCAGCCAAGATCGCGCGGGCCCTGGGGAGACCCAGTACTTC

d_gene: -
v_gene: TRBV7-9
j_gene: TRBJ2-7
abundance: -
CDR3aa: CASSSQGFYEQYF
CDR3nt: TGTGCCAGCAGCTCTCAGGGGTTCTACGAGCAGTACTTC

d_gene: TRBD1
v_gene: TRBV19
j_gene: TRBJ2-7
abundance: few
CDR3aa: CASSPYAGGGTYEQYF
CDR3nt: TGTGCCAGTAGTCCGTACGCAGGGGGCGGTACGTACGAGCAGTACTTC

d_gene: TRBD2
v_gene: TRBV7-2
j_gene: TRBJ2-3
abundance: -
CDR3aa: CASTLRSGGAWTDTQYF
CDR3nt: TGTGCCAGCACACTCCGTAGCGGGGGGGCCTGGACAGATACGCAGTATTTT

d_gene: -
v_gene: TRBV19
j_gene: TRBJ2-7
abundance: few
CDR3aa: CASSTGRASYEQYF
CDR3nt: TGTGCCAGTAGTACGGGCAGGGCATCCTACGAGCAGTACTTC

d_gene: -
v_gene: TRBV5-6
j_gene: TRBJ1-4
abundance: -
CDR3aa: CASSTGLGNEKLFF
CDR3nt: TGTGCCAGCAGTACAGGGTTGGGGAATGAAAAACTGTTTTTT